Following are 2 T cell receptor beta chains from one sample sequenced in a study of blood T cell repertoires in COVID-19. Generated by immunoSEQ multiplex PCR, the TCRdb table keeps only in-frame clones and is missing some. Altogether around 140,000 clones are present, around 89% being singletons, with the ten largest covering about 3.2%. The sequenced material came from peripheral blood. Receptors were obtained from a man in his sixties with active or convalescent COVID-19.

This clone appeared a single time. The chain uses TRBV12-1 and TRBJ2-5; TRBD2 reflects the table's D call only, with no check against the DNA. TRBV12-1 is tagged as a pseudogene. This CDR3 comprises 13 residues. CDR3 coding DNA: TGTGCCAGCAGCTTTGGGCCTTCCGGGTCCCAGTACTTC. This codes for CASSFGPSGSQYF.

This sequence joins TRBV7-2 and TRBJ1-3; the D gene is possibly TRBD1 (5 bases). With 4 bases removed from V and 10 bases from J, the gap between germline ends came to 11 bases. CDR1 and CDR2 (germline): SGHTA, FQGNSA. CDR3 length equals 12 residues. The DNA of the CDR3 is TGTGCCAGCAGCTCCCGGGGGGGGACCATATATTTT. It translates to CASSSRGGTIYF.